The 32 T cell receptor beta chains below all came from one sample that was sequenced in a study of response to subunit inactivated influenza vaccine. TCRdb fed the RT-PCR reads into MiXCR, producing one record per CDR3 protein. This sample yields around 300,000 distinct CDR3 sequences, of which roughly 22% are seen a single time; 10% to 13% belongs to the top ten. Sequences were derived from PBMCs from blood, sampled less than 22 months after vaccination. Every receptor here comes from a man between 45 and 75 years old who received an inactivated influenza vaccine.

This clonotype was counted only a few times. The V gene is TRBV7-8, the J gene TRBJ2-1; D unresolved. V lost 1 base and J 0 bases, leaving 10 bases between the germline ends. The CDR3 is 16 residues long. CDR1 and CDR2 from the germline V gene are SGHVS and FQNEAQ. The CDR3 DNA reads TGTGCCAGCAGCTTAGTTCTTATGACCTCCTACAATGAGCAGTTCTTC. Protein sequence: CASSLVLMTSYNEQFF.

This clonotype was found many times. This rearrangement joins TRBV7-9 to TRBJ1-4; D gene unclear. The CDR3 contains 15 residues. Trimming removed 5 bases at V and 8 bases at J, with 18 bases between. Looked up from germline, CDR1 is SEHNR and CDR2 is FQNEAQ (reference sequence). The CDR3 here is CASSVFVEVGEKLFF. CDR3 in DNA: TGTGCCAGCAGCGTATTCGTGGAAGTCGGCGAAAAACTGTTTTTT.

This clonotype has a handful of counts. In DNA form, the CDR3 reads TGTGCCAGCAGTTTTGGCTTAAAAAGCTCCTACAATGAGCAGTTCTTC. It yields the protein CASSFGLKSSYNEQFF. The V and J genes are TRBV12-3 or TRBV12-4 and TRBJ2-1; no firm D call. V dropped 3 bases and J dropped 0 bases, with 12 bases sitting between them. This CDR3 comprises 16 residues.

V gene TRBV7-2 combines with J gene TRBJ1-5, with TRBD1 identical over 7 bases. This CDR3 contains 14 residues. CDR1 and CDR2 from the germline V gene are SGHTA and FQGNSA. The V gene end was trimmed by 5 bases and the J gene end by 7 bases; junction bases not matched to a gene: 8. The CDR3 DNA reads TGTGCCAGCAGCCTAAACAGGGGAGGCCAGCCCCAGCATTTT. Amino acid sequence: CASSLNRGGQPQHF. Drawing the rest from reference TRBV7-2 and TRBJ1-5, the complete variable domain is GAGVSQSPSNKVTEKGKDVELRCDPISGHTALYWYRQSLGQGLEFLIYFQGNSAPDKSGLPSDRFSAERTGGSVSTLTIQRTQQEDSAVYLCASSLNRGGQPQHFGDGTRLSIL.

The chain carries TRBV7-8 and TRBJ2-7; a possible D gene is TRBD2 (6 bases). This CDR3 region has 14 residues. Germline-derived CDR1 and CDR2 are SGHVS and FQNEAQ. The V and J ends lost 3 bases and 2 bases respectively, with 11 bases between them. In DNA form, the CDR3 reads TGTGCCAGCAGCTTCCCGGGCGGGGCCTACGAGCAGTACTTC. Protein product: CASSFPGGAYEQYF. Supplemented by reference TRBV7-8 and TRBJ2-7, the full variable domain reads GAGVSQSPRYKVAKRGQDVALRCDPISGHVSLFWYQQALGQGPEFLTYFQNEAQLDKSGLPSDRFFAERPEGSVSTLKIQRTQQEDSAVYLCASSFPGGAYEQYFGPGTRLTVT.

The chain employs TRBV6-1 and TRBJ1-2, with D possibly being TRBD1 (5 bases). This CDR3 contains 14 residues. The V gene's germline CDR1 is MNHNS and CDR2 SASEGT. The ends were cut back, 7 bases at V and 5 bases at J, with 17 bases in the middle. Here the CDR3 reads CASTMGRGWYGYTF. CDR3 bases: TGTGCCAGCACCATGGGACGGGGCTGGTATGGCTACACCTTC.

This clonotype has just a few counts. V usage is TRBV6-5 and J usage is TRBJ1-1; D call uncertain. This CDR3 has 11 residues. Trimming cost V 7 bases and J 9 bases, with 12 bases left between them. Germline CDR1 and CDR2: MNHEY and SVGAGI. CDR3 nucleotides: TGTGCCAGCACCCAAGGAGGGAAAGCTTTCTTT. Protein: CASTQGGKAFF.

This clonotype has more than one count but fewer than ten. V and J are TRBV6-5 and TRBJ2-3; D perhaps matches TRBD1 (6 bases). Trimming pared 2 bases from V and 2 bases from J, leaving 8 bases between. This CDR3 has 14 amino acids. Germline CDR1 MNHEY, CDR2 SVGAGI. DNA of the CDR3: TGTGCCAGCAGTTACGGGGGCTCCACAGATACGCAGTATTTT. Its protein is CASSYGGSTDTQYF.

In its sample, this clonotype was seen a few times. The V call is TRBV6-5, the J call TRBJ1-1, with D unresolved. This CDR3 has 16 residues. Germline V gene sequence: CDR1 MNHEY, CDR2 SVGAGI. Trimming removed 3 bases at V and 0 bases at J, with 14 bases between. The CDR3: CASSYGLGSMNTEAFF. CDR3 DNA: TGTGCCAGCAGTTATGGTTTAGGCAGCATGAACACTGAAGCTTTCTTT.

The chain couples TRBV7-2 to TRBJ1-2; a possible D gene is TRBD1 (6 bases). The V gene's germline CDR1 is SGHTA and CDR2 FQGNSA. The V end lost 1 base, the J end lost 5 bases, and 23 bases lay between the germline ends. The CDR3 sequence is 18 residues long. CDR3 nucleotide sequence: TGTGCCAGCAGCTTAGGCTATTTCCCTCAAGGGGGTAGTTATGGCTACACCTTC. It codes for CASSLGYFPQGGSYGYTF.

The gene calls are TRBV11-2 and TRBJ2-7; D ambiguous. Germline V gene data show CDR1 as SGHAT and CDR2 as FQNNGV. There are 14 residues in the CDR3. The V and J ends lost 0 bases and 2 bases respectively, with 8 bases between them. The CDR3 here is CASSLDWGPYEQYF. The CDR3, as DNA: TGTGCCAGCAGCTTAGATTGGGGTCCCTACGAGCAGTACTTC.

This clonotype was seen more than once but under ten times. CDR3 in amino acids: CASSPRTERGNTEAFF. The CDR3 DNA follows: TGTGCCAGCAGCCCCAGGACTGAGCGCGGGAACACTGAAGCTTTCTTT. The rearrangement links TRBV4-2 to TRBJ1-1; the D is unclear. The CDR3 length is 16 residues. Deletions cut 4 bases from V and 1 base from J, with 16 bases between. Per germline, CDR1 LGHNA and CDR2 YNFKEQ.

The V gene is TRBV6-2 or TRBV6-3, the J gene TRBJ2-1; D is unresolved. The germline gives CDR1 MNHEY, CDR2 SVGEGT. The CDR3 has 15 residues. The germline V and J ends were trimmed by 7 bases and 2 bases, with 15 bases remaining between them. The CDR3 nucleotides read TGTGCCAGCAATACCCCCGATGCCCCCTACAATGAGCAGTTCTTC. This encodes CASNTPDAPYNEQFF.

This clonotype was observed at least ten times. This chain links TRBV9 with TRBJ1-2; weak D call: TRBD1 (6 bases). The germline CDR1 and CDR2 sequences are SGDLS and YYNGEE. Trimming removed 3 bases at V and 5 bases at J, with 17 bases between. The CDR3 consists of 15 residues. This CDR3 reads CASSAGAGRGYGYTF. Written as DNA, the CDR3 is TGTGCCAGCAGCGCAGGGGCAGGGAGAGGGTATGGCTACACCTTC.

The sample holds a few counts of this clonotype. The chain uses TRBV7-8 and TRBJ2-7; D may correspond to TRBD1 or TRBD2 (5 bases each). Germline V gene sequence: CDR1 SGHVS, CDR2 FQNEAQ. V gave up 7 bases and J gave up 4 bases, with 11 bases separating them. The CDR3 runs to 12 residues. The CDR3 spells CASTHWGYEQYF. The CDR3 nucleotides read TGTGCCAGCACCCATTGGGGGTACGAGCAGTACTTC.

CDR3 sequence (DNA): TGTGCCAGCAGTGAATATGGCGGCCAAGAGACCCAGTACTTC. Its protein is CASSEYGGQETQYF. The chain links TRBV25-1 to TRBJ2-5; D is undetermined. In germline, CDR1 is MGHDK, CDR2 SYGVNS. The CDR3 runs to 14 residues. V was trimmed by 0 bases and J by 1 base, leaving 6 bases between them.

This chain joins TRBV4-3 and TRBJ2-1, with D unclear. Germline assignment: CDR1 LGHNA and CDR2 YSLEER. The CDR3 is 14 amino acids. With 0 bases removed from V and 5 bases from J, the gap between germline ends came to 8 bases. CDR3 region: CASSQEVIHNEQFF. The CDR3 region has the DNA TGCGCCAGCAGCCAAGAAGTCATACACAATGAGCAGTTCTTC.

This chain connects TRBV20-1 to TRBJ1-5; D gene unclear. This CDR3 has 14 residues. Germline-derived CDR1 and CDR2 are DFQATT and SNEGSKA (reference sequence). V was pared by 2 bases and J by 5 bases, with 13 bases between. The CDR3 DNA is TGCAGTGCTAGATTTGGTTTTTCCCATCAGCCCCAGCATTTT. Protein: CSARFGFSHQPQHF.

This clonotype occurred a few times. J is TRBJ2-3 and V is TRBV4-2, with 8 bases fitting TRBD1. The V gene end was trimmed by 3 bases and the J gene end by 2 bases; junction bases not matched to a gene: 7. The germline V gene encodes CDR1 LGHNA and CDR2 YNFKEQ. The CDR3 is 16 amino acids. The CDR3 nucleotides read TGTGCCAGCAGCCATTCCCAGGGGGCTCTCACAGATACGCAGTATTTT. Translation gives CASSHSQGALTDTQYF.

This sequence joins TRBV6-2 or TRBV6-3 and TRBJ1-1; the match to TRBD1 covers 7 bases. CDR3 length equals 15 residues. V shed 5 bases, J shed 4 bases, and the junction held 10 bases outside the gene matches. The germline CDR1 and CDR2 sequences are MNHEY and SVGEGT. The CDR3 DNA reads TGTGCCAGCAGTCGATCCACAGGGGTGCGCACTGAAGCTTTCTTT. Translation gives CASSRSTGVRTEAFF.

The gene calls are TRBV7-2 and TRBJ2-5; no reliable D call. Per germline, CDR1 SGHTA and CDR2 FQGNSA. The CDR3 spans 13 residues. Trimming stripped 1 base from V and 5 bases from J, with 8 bases between. The CDR3 nucleotides are TGTGCCAGCAGCTTAGTATTTGGGGAGACCCAGTACTTC. It yields the protein CASSLVFGETQYF.

This clonotype was recorded a few times. The chain carries TRBV4-2 and TRBJ2-1, with TRBD1 matching over 9 bases. This CDR3 spans 16 amino acids. CDR1 LGHNA and CDR2 YNFKEQ come from the germline V gene. V gave up 4 bases and J gave up 5 bases; unmatched junction bases: 9. The CDR3 sequence is CASSPTGQGIDNEQFF. CDR3 bases: TGTGCCAGCAGCCCTACAGGACAGGGGATCGACAATGAGCAGTTCTTC.

The chain recombines TRBV5-8 with TRBJ1-5, with D unclear. Trimming took 0 bases from V and 0 from J, leaving 13 bases between them. The CDR3 is 17 amino acids. Germline lookup yields CDR1 SGHTS and CDR2 YDEGEE. CDR3 DNA sequence: TGTGCCAGCAGCTTGGGGCCCCCGGGGAGTAGCAATCAGCCCCAGCATTTT. Encoded protein: CASSLGPPGSSNQPQHF.

This clonotype was counted ten times or more. The V call is TRBV29-1, the J call TRBJ1-1, with D uncertain. The CDR3 spans 13 residues. Germline V lookup: CDR1 SQVTM, CDR2 ANQGSEA. Trimming stripped 3 bases from V and 0 bases from J, with 8 bases between. CDR3 DNA sequence: TGCAGCGTTGAGAAGGTCATGAACACTGAAGCTTTCTTT. Residues: CSVEKVMNTEAFF.

This chain joins TRBV9 and TRBJ2-5; TRBD1 is a possible D gene (5 bases). Germline assignment: CDR1 SGDLS and CDR2 YYNGEE. The CDR3 has 13 amino acids. Trimming pared 2 bases from V and 5 bases from J, leaving 10 bases between. For the CDR3, the DNA is TGTGCCAGCAGCGTCAGGGATGGGGAGACCCAGTACTTC. Its protein is CASSVRDGETQYF. Filled out from reference TRBV9 and TRBJ2-5, the complete variable domain reads DSGVTQTPKHLITATGQRVTLRCSPRSGDLSVYWYQQSLDQGLQFLIQYYNGEERAKGNILERFSAQQFPDLHSELNLSSLELGDSALYFCASSVRDGETQYFGPGTRLLVL.

This chain joins TRBV15 and TRBJ2-3; possibly TRBD1 for D (7 bases). V was trimmed by 0 bases and J by 3 bases, leaving 13 bases between them. The CDR3 covers 16 residues. Germline V CDR1 and CDR2: LNHNV, YYDKDF (reference sequence). CDR3 nucleotide sequence: TGTGCCACCAGCAGAGATTATCCAGGGGGGACAGATACGCAGTATTTT. Residues: CATSRDYPGGTDTQYF.

This clonotype came up a few times. The chain carries TRBV7-2 and TRBJ1-1, with 7 nucleotides matching TRBD1. The ends lost 5 bases at V and 3 bases at J; junction bases unmatched: 6. The CDR3 sequence is 14 residues long. In germline, CDR1 is SGHTA, CDR2 FQGNSA. This CDR3 is CASSLRDSHTEAFF. For the CDR3, the DNA is TGTGCCAGCAGCCTCCGGGACAGTCACACTGAAGCTTTCTTT. Together with reference TRBV7-2 and TRBJ1-1, the CDR3 gives the full variable domain: GAGVSQSPSNKVTEKGKDVELRCDPISGHTALYWYRQSLGQGLEFLIYFQGNSAPDKSGLPSDRFSAERTGGSVSTLTIQRTQQEDSAVYLCASSLRDSHTEAFFGQGTRLTVV.

J is TRBJ1-5 and V is TRBV5-5, with a weak D call TRBD1 (5 bases). The germline V gene has CDR1 SGHKS and CDR2 YYEKEE (reference sequence). The CDR3 loop spans 15 amino acids. Trimming took off 4 bases at V and 0 bases at J, with 11 bases between the two ends. CDR3 sequence: CASSRGDVSNQPQHF. CDR3 nucleotides: TGTGCCAGCAGCAGGGGCGACGTTAGCAATCAGCCCCAGCATTTT.

The rearrangement links TRBV4-3 to TRBJ2-7; TRBD1 matches 9 bases. Germline V gives CDR1 LGHNA, CDR2 YSLEER. Trimming removed 0 bases from V and 6 bases from J; junction bases left unmatched: 12. The CDR3 has 17 residues. The CDR3 DNA reads TGCGCCAGCAGCCAAGATTTCAGTGGGACAGGGAGGGTCGAGCAGTACTTC. As protein: CASSQDFSGTGRVEQYF.

The V gene is TRBV18, the J gene TRBJ1-6, with D unclear. Trimming took 2 bases from V and 5 from J, leaving 10 bases between them. CDR1 and CDR2 (germline): KGHSH, LQKENI. The CDR3 loop spans 15 amino acids. CDR3 residues: CASSPGHRDNSPLHF. The CDR3 bases are TGTGCCAGCTCACCAGGGCATAGGGATAATTCACCCCTCCACTTT.

This clonotype was counted between two and nine times. The chain employs TRBV5-1 and TRBJ1-6; 8 positions agree with TRBD1. Trimming took 4 bases from V and 6 from J; bases not matched to a gene: 6. The germline V gene has CDR1 SGHRS and CDR2 YFSETQ. There are 15 residues in the CDR3. The CDR3 coding sequence is TGCGCCAGCAGCCCCCGGACAGGGCCTAATTCACCCCTCCACTTT. Its translation: CASSPRTGPNSPLHF.

This clonotype was detected only a few times. The V call is TRBV10-3, the J call TRBJ1-2; D gene uncertain. CDR3 size: 13 residues. The germline V gene has CDR1 ENHRY and CDR2 SYGVKD. The V end was cut by 11 bases, the J end by 2 bases, with 15 bases between. The CDR3 reads CALTTHLNYGYTF. DNA of the CDR3: TGTGCCCTTACGACACATTTAAACTATGGCTACACCTTC.